This T cell receptor beta chain was documented in a study of T-cell memory formation after mild COVID-19. This clonotype was found a few times. Trimming took 5 bases from V and 5 from J, leaving 14 bases between them. Germline-derived CDR1 and CDR2 are SGHRS and YFSETQ. There are 14 residues in the CDR3. TCRdb used MiXCR to reprocess the 5' RACE reads, holding one entry per CDR3 protein. The sample yields roughly 140,000 distinct CDR3 sequences, 13% to 15% seen once. This chain joins TRBV5-1 and TRBJ2-1; D tentatively reads TRBD1 or TRBD2 (5 bases each). The TCR comes from an adult woman who had mild COVID-19 (a few samples of this study predate the infection). Cell type and time point are not known. Sequencing input: PBMCs or a T cell subset sorted from them (not recorded which). The CDR3 nucleotides are TGCGCCAGCAGTGTTGATACGGGGCACAATGAGCAGTTCTTC. Translated, it gives CASSVDTGHNEQFF.